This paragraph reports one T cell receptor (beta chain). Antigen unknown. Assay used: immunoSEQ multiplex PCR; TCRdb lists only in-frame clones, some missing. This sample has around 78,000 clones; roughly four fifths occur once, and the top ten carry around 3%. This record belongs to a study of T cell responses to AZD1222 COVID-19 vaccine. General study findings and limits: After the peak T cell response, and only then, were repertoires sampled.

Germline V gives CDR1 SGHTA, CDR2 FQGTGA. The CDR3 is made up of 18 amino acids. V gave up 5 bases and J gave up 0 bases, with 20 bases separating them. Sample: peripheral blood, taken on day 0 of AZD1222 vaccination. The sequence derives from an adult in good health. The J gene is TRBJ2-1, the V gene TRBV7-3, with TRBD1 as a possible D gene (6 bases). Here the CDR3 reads CASSPQQGRIGSYNEQFF. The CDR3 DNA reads TGTGCCAGCAGCCCCCAACAGGGTCGGATAGGCTCCTACAATGAGCAGTTCTTC.